This T cell receptor (beta chain) was obtained from a study of sequential checkpoint blockade in melanoma. Study-level background: Patients were randomized 1:1 to nivolumab-then-ipilimumab or ipilimumab-then-nivolumab first-line.

The CDR3 consists of 13 residues. With V trimmed by 4 bases and J by 0 bases, 0 bases remained unmatched. In germline, CDR1 is SGHDN, CDR2 FVKESK. This clone was observed a handful of times. Some clones are missing from TCRdb's copy, which holds only in-frame ones; the method was immunoSEQ multiplex PCR. The repertoire holds 17,000 or so clones, with around 70% as singletons. Documented treatment: randomized to nivolumab then ipilimumab (arm A) or the reverse (arm B). DNA-damaging chemotherapy had not been given to any patient beforehand. PBMC sorting kept live CD3+CD8+ cells without CD19 or CD56. The chain recombines TRBV14 with TRBJ2-7; 7 bases match TRBD1. The receptor's source is a human donor with melanoma. The sample was CD8+ T cells sorted from blood (inferred from file names), taken from a patient given nivolumab and ipilimumab in sequence. The CDR3 DNA reads TGTGCCAGCAGCCGGGACAGCTCCTACGAGCAGTACTTC. Protein product: CASSRDSSYEQYF. Full variable domain (rest looked up from reference TRBV14 and TRBJ2-7): EAGVTQFPSHSVIEKGQTVTLRCDPISGHDNLYWYRRVMGKEIKFLLHFVKESKQDESGMPNNRFLAERTGGTYSTLKVQPAELEDSGVYFCASSRDSSYEQYFGPGTRLTVT.